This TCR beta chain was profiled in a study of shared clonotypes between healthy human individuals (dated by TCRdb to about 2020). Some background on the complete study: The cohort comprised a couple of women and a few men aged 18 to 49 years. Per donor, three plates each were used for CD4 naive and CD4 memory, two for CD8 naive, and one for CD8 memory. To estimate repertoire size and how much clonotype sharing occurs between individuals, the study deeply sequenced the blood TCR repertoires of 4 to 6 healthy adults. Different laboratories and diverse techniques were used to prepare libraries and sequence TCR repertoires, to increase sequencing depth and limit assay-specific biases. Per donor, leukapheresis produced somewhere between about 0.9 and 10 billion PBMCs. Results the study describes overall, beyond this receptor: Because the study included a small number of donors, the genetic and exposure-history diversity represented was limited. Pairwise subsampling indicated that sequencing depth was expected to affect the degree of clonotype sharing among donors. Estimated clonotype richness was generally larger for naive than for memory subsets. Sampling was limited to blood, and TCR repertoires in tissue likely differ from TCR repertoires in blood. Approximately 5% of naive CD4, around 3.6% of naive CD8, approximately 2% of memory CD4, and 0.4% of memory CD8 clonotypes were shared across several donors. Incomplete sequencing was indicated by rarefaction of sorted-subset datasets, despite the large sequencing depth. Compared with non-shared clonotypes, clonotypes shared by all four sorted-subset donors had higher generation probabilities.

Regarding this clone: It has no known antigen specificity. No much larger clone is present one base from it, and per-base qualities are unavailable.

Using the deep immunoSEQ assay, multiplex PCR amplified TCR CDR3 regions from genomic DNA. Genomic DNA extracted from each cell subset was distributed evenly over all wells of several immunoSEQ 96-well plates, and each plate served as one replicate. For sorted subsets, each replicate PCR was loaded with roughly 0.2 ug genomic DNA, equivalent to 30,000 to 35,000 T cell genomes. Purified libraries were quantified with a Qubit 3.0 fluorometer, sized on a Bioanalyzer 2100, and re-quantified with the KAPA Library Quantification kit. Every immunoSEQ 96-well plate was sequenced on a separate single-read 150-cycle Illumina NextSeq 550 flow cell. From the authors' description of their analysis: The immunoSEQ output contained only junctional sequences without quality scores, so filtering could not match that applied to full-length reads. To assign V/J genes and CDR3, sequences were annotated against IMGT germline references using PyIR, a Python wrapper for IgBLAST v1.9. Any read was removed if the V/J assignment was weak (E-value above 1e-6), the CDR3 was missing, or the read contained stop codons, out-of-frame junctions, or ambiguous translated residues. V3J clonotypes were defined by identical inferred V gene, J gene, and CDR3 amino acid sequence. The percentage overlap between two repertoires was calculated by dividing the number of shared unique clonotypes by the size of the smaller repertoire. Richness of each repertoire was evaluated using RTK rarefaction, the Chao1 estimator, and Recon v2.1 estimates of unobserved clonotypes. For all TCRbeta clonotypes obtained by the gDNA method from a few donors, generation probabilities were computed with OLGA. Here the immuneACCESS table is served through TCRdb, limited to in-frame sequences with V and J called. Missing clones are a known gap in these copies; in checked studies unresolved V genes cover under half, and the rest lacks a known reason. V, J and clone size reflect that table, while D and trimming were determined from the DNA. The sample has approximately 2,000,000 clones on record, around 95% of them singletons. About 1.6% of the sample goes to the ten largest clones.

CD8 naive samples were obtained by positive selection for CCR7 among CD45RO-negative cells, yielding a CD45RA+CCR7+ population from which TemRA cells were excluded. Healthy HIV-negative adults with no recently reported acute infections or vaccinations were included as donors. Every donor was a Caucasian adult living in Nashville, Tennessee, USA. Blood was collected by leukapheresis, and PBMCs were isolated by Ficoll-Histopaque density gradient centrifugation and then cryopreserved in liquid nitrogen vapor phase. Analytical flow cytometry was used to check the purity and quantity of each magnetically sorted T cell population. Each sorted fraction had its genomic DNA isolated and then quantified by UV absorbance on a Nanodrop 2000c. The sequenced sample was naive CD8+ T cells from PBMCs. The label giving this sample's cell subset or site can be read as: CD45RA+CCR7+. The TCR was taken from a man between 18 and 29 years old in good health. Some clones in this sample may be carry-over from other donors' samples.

The CDR3 is CASSPDRLKDEQFF. Read as DNA, the sequence is TGTGCCAGCAGTCCCGACAGGCTTAAGGATGAGCAGTTCTTC. The sequence is built from TRBV6-5 and TRBJ2-1; a weak D assignment points to TRBD1 (6 bases agree). CDR1 and CDR2 were assigned from the germline V gene as MNHEY and SVGAGI. The CDR3 starts with the cysteine, ends with the phenylalanine, and has 14 residues. The entry retains the CDR3 DNA only, 42 bases that are in frame from base 1. Trimming costs V 5 bases and J 8 bases, and their ends lie 16 bases apart.